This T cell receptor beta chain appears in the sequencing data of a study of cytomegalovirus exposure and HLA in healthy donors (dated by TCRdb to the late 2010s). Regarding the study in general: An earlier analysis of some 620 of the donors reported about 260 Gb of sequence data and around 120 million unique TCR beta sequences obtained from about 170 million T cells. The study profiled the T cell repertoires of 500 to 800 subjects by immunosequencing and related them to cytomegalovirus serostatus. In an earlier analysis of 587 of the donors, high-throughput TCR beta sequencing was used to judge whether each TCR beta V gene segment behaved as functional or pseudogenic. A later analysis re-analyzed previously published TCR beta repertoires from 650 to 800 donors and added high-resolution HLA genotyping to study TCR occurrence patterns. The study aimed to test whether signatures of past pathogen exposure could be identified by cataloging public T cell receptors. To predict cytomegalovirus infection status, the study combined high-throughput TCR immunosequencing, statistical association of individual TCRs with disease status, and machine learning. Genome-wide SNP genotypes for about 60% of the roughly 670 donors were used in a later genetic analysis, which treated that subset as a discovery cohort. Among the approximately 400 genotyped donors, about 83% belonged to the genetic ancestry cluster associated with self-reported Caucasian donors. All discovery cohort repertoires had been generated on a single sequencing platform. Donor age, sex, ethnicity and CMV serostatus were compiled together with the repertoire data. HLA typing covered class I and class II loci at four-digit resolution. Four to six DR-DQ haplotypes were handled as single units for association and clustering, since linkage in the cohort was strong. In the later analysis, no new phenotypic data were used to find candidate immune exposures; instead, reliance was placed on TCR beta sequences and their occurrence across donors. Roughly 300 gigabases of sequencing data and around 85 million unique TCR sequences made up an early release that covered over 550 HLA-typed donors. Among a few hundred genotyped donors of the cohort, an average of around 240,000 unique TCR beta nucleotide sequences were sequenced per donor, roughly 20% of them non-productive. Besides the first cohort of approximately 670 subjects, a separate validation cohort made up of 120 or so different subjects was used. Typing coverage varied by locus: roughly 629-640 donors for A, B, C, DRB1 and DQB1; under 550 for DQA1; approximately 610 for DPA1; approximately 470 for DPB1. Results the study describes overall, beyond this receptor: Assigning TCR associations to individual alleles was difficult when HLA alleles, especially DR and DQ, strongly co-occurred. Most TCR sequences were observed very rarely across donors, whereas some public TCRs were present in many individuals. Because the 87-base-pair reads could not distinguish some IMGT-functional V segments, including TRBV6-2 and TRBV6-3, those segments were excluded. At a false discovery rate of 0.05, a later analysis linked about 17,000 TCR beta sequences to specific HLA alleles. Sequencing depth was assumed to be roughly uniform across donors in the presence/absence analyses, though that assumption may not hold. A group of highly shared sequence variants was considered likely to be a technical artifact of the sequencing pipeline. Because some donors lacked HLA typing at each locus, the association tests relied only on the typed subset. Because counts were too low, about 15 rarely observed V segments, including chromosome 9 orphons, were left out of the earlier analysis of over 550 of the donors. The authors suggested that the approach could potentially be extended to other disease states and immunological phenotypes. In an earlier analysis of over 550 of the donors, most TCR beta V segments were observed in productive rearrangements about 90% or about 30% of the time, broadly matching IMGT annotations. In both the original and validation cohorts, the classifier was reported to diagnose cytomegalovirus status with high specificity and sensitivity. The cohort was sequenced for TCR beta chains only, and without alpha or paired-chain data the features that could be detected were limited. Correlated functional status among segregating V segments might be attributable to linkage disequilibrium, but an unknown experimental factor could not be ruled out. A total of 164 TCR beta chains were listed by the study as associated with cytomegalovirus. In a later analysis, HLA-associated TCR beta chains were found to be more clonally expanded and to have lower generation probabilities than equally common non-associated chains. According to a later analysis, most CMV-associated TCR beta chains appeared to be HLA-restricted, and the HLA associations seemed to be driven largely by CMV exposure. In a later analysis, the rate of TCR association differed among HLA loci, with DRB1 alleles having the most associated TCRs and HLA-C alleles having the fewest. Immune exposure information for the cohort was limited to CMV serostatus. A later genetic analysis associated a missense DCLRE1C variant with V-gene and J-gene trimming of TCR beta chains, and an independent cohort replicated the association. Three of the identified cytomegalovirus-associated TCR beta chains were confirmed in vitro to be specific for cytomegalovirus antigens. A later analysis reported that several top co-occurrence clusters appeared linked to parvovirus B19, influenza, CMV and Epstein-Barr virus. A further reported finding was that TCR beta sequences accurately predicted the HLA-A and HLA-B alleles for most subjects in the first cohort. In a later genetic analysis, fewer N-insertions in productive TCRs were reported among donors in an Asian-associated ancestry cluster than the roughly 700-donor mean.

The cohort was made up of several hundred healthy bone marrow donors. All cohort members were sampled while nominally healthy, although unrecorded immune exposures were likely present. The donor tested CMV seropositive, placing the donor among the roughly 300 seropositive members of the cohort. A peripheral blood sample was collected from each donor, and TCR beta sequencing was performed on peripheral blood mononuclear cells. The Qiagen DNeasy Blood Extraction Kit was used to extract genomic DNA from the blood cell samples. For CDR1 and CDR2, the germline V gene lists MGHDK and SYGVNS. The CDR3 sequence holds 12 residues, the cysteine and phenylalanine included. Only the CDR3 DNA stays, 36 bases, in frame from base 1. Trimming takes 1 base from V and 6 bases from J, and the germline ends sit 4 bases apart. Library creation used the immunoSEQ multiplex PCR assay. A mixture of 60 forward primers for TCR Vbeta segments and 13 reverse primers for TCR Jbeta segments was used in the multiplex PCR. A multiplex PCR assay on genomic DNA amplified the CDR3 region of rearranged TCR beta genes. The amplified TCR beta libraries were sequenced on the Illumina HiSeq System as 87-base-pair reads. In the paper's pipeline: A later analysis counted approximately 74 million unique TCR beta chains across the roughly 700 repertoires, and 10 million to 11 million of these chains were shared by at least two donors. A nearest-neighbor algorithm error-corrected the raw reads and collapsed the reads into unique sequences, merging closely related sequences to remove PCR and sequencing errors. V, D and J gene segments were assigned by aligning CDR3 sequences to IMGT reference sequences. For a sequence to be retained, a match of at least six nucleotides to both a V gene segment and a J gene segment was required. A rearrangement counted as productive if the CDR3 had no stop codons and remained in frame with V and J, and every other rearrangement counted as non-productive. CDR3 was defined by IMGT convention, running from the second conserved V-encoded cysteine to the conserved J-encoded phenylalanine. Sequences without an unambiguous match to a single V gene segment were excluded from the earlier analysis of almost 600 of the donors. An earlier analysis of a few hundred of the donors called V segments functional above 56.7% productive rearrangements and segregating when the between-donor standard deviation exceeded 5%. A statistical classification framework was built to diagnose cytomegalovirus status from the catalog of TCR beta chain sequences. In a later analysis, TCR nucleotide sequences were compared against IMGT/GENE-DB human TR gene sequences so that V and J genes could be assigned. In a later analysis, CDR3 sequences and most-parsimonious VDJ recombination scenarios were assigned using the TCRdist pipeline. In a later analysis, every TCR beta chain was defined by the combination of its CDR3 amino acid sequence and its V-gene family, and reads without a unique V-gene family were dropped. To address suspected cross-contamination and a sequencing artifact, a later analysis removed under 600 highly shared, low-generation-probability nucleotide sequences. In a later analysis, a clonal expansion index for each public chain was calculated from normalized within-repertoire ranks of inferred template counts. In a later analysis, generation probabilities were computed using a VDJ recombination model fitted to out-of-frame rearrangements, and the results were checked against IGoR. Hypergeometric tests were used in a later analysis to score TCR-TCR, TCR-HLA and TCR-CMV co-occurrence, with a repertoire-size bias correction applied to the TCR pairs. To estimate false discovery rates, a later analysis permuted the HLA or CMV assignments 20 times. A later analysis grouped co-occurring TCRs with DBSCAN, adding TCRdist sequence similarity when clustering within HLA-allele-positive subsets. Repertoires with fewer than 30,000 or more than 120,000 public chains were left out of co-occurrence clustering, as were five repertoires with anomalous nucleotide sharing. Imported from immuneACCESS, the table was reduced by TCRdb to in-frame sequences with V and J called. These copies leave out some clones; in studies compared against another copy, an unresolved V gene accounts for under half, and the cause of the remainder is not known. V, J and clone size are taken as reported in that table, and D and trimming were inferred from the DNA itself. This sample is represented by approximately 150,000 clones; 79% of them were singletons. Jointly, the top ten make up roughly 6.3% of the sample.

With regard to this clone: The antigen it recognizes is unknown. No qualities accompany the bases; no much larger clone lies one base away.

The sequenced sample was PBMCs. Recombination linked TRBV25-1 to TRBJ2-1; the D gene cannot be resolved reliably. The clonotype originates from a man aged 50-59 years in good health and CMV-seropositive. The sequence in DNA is TGTGCCAGCAGTGAATGGGCCAATGAGCAGTTCTTC. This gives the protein CASSEWANEQFF.